A single sample is the source of the 13 T cell receptor beta chains below, sequenced in a study of neoadjuvant nivolumab and ipilimumab in lung cancer (dated by TCRdb to about 2020). Library construction relied on the immunoSEQ multiplex PCR assay. In its TCRdb copy, this immuneACCESS table keeps in-frame sequences only and misses some clones. Where compared with another copy, unresolved V genes explain less than half of these, and the others have no known cause. For this sample the table gives fewer than 20,000 clones, of which 60% to 80% were detected only once. In total, the top ten clones hold roughly 9% of the sample. Taken with the paper, the label for time point translates to: at surgical resection after neoadjuvant nivolumab +/- ipilimumab. This specimen was tumor tissue, taken after neoadjuvant nivolumab, alone or with ipilimumab, at or shortly before surgery. The receptors here all came from an adult with non-small cell lung cancer.

The V gene is TRBV28, the J gene TRBJ1-2, with 9 bases fitting TRBD1. The germline gives CDR1 MDHEN, CDR2 SYDVKM. V gave up 2 bases and J gave up 14 bases; unmatched junction bases: 6. The CDR3 has 12 amino acids. The CDR3 sequence: CASSLRDRERTF. The CDR3 DNA sequence: TGTGCCAGCAGTTTAAGGGACAGGGAGAGGACCTTC.

The chain couples TRBV30 to TRBJ1-1, with a weak D call TRBD1 (5 bases). The CDR3 runs 16 residues. Trimming shortened V by 1 base and J by 0 bases, and 15 bases separated the two germline ends. Per the germline V gene, CDR1 is GTSNPN and CDR2 is SVGIG (reference sequence). CDR3: CAWSAAKTAMNTEAFF. The CDR3 region has the DNA TGTGCCTGGAGTGCGGCTAAGACAGCTATGAACACTGAAGCTTTCTTT.

The chain joins TRBV5-1 to TRBJ1-1; 9 positions agree with TRBD1. CDR1 and CDR2 (germline): SGHRS, YFSETQ. The ends lost 7 bases at V and 0 bases at J; junction bases unmatched: 1. This CDR3 is built from 13 residues. The CDR3 bases are TGCGCCAGCCGGGACAGGGTGAACACTGAAGCTTTCTTT. Protein: CASRDRVNTEAFF. Combining the CDR3 with reference TRBV5-1 and TRBJ1-1 gives the whole variable domain KAGVTQTPRYLIKTRGQQVTLSCSPISGHRSVSWYQQTPGQGLQFLFEYFSETQRNKGNFPGRFSGRQFSNSRSEMNVSTLELGDSALYLCASRDRVNTEAFFGQGTRLTVV.

The chain employs TRBV28 and TRBJ1-6, with D maybe TRBD1 (5 bases). CDR1 is MDHEN and CDR2 is SYDVKM in the germline V gene. The CDR3 is made up of 15 amino acids. Between the trimmed V and J ends, which lost 11 bases and 6 bases, there was a span of 20 bases. The CDR3 sequence is CAGKLGAPGNSPLHF. The CDR3 DNA follows: TGTGCCGGCAAACTTGGGGCCCCGGGTAATTCACCCCTCCACTTT.

J is TRBJ1-2 and V is TRBV28; 9 bases match TRBD1. Per germline, CDR1 MDHEN and CDR2 SYDVKM. The CDR3 has 14 amino acids. V was pared by 5 bases and J by 4 bases, with 5 bases of the junction left unmatched. CDR3 residues: CASSKQGAPYGYTF. CDR3 sequence (DNA): TGTGCCAGCAGTAAACAGGGGGCCCCCTATGGCTACACCTTC.

The chain employs TRBV15 and TRBJ1-1, with D possibly TRBD1 on 5 matching bases. Per germline, CDR1 LNHNV and CDR2 YYDKDF (reference sequence). The CDR3 runs to 14 residues. The V gene lost 1 base and the J gene lost 2 bases, with 8 bases spanning the gap. The DNA of the CDR3 is TGTGCCACCAGCAGAGTTAGGGGAAACACTGAAGCTTTCTTT. As protein: CATSRVRGNTEAFF. Full variable domain (rest looked up from reference TRBV15 and TRBJ1-1): DAMVIQNPRYQVTQFGKPVTLSCSQTLNHNVMYWYQQKSSQAPKLLFHYYDKDFNNEADTPDNFQSRRPNTSFCFLDIRSPGLGDTAMYLCATSRVRGNTEAFFGQGTRLTVV.

This clone was counted between two and nine times. The rearrangement uses TRBV5-4 and TRBJ2-5; TRBD1 matches 8 bases. CDR1 and CDR2 from the germline V gene are SGHNT and YYREEE (reference sequence). The CDR3 is 15 residues long. V lost 2 bases and J lost 2; bases outside the gene matches: 5. The CDR3 DNA sequence: TGTGCCAGCAGCTTTCCACAGGGGGAACAAGAGACCCAGTACTTC. The encoded protein is CASSFPQGEQETQYF.

The chain recombines TRBV7-8 with TRBJ1-1; D gene unclear. V was shortened by 3 bases and J by 2 bases, with 4 bases between the two germline ends. Germline V gene data show CDR1 as SGHVS and CDR2 as FQNEAQ. The CDR3 runs 12 residues. The CDR3 DNA reads TGTGCCAGCAGCTTGGTAAACACTGAAGCTTTCTTT. This sequence encodes CASSLVNTEAFF.

The CDR3 DNA reads as TGTGCCAGCAGCTTAACGTCGGGCGCGGGCGGGCTGTTTTTT. Residues: CASSLTSGAGGLFF. V is TRBV7-3 and J is TRBJ2-2, with D maybe TRBD2 (5 bases). Trimming removed 0 bases at V and 13 bases at J, with 15 bases between. The CDR3 is 14 residues long. Looked up from germline, CDR1 is SGHTA and CDR2 is FQGTGA.

This clone was seen once. The chain carries TRBV7-8 and TRBJ1-2; weak D call: TRBD1 (6 bases). Trimming shortened V by 1 base and J by 5 bases, and 8 bases separated the two germline ends. The CDR3 is 13 amino acids. CDR1 is SGHVS and CDR2 is FQNEAQ in the germline V gene. CDR3 residues: CASSLGTEYGYTF. CDR3 coding DNA: TGTGCCAGCAGCTTAGGGACAGAGTATGGCTACACCTTC.

This clone was seen only a few times. The sample carries other DNA sequences with the same CDR3. This chain links TRBV15 with TRBJ1-2; weak D call: TRBD1 (6 bases). Germline V gene lookup returns CDR1 LNHNV and CDR2 YYDKDF (reference sequence). The V end was cut by 0 bases, the J end by 4 bases, with 12 bases between. CDR3 size: 15 residues. CDR3 coding DNA: TGTGCCACCAGCAGAGACTCCCAGGGGTCCTATGGCTACACCTTC. Translated, it gives CATSRDSQGSYGYTF.

CDR3 sequence (DNA): TGTGCCAGCAGCTTAGTTATTCGGGGACCAGGGGGACCCCTCCACTTT. Its translation is CASSLVIRGPGGPLHF. This sequence joins TRBV7-2 and TRBJ1-6, with TRBD1 matching over 7 bases. V lost 1 base to trimming and J lost 12 bases; unmatched junction nucleotides: 12. The CDR3 is 16 residues long. CDR1 and CDR2 (germline): SGHTA, FQGNSA.

This CDR3 is CASSSGSSGGPQETQYF. The CDR3 DNA reads TGTGCCAGCAGCTCCGGGTCTAGCGGGGGACCCCAAGAGACCCAGTACTTC. The rearrangement joins TRBV9 to TRBJ2-5, with TRBD2 matching over 10 bases. The CDR3 sequence is 17 residues long. CDR1 and CDR2 (germline): SGDLS, YYNGEE. V gave up 4 bases and J gave up 1 base; unmatched junction bases: 10.